Included here is one T cell receptor (beta chain) sequence, with context. Its cognate antigen is unknown. In TCRdb, the RT-PCR reads were re-called with MiXCR into one record per CDR3 protein. The repertoire holds a few thousand distinct CDR3 sequences, with approximately 76% as singletons. The record originates from a study of yellow fever vaccine responses in identical twins. Study outcomes and limitations: The authors reported partly convergent, partly personalized vaccine responses in identical twins.

The germline gives CDR1 SGHRS, CDR2 YFSETQ. Trimming cost V 1 base and J 2 bases, with 10 bases left between them. The CDR3 contains 14 residues. The V call is TRBV5-1, the J call TRBJ2-7; TRBD1 or TRBD2 may be the D gene (5 bases each). This TCR came from a woman younger than 30 who received the yellow fever vaccine. The sequences come from T cells from blood (PBMCs), unsorted or a sorted subset (not recorded which), collected before or after yellow fever vaccination (not recorded which). CDR3 nucleotide sequence: TGCGCCAGCAGCTTGTCTGGGGGAGCCTACGAGCAGTACTTC. Its translation is CASSLSGGAYEQYF.